A single sample gave rise to the 2 T cell receptor beta chains below, sequenced in a study of OX40 agonist ivuxolimab in advanced cancers. The data were produced by immunoSEQ multiplex PCR, yet TCRdb's version contains in-frame clones alone and is incomplete. The sample yields tens of thousands of clones, approximately 86% seen once. The material sequenced was CD4+ or CD8+ T cells sorted from blood, taken in a trial of the OX40 agonist ivuxolimab. The origin of the receptors is an adult with an advanced solid tumor such as melanoma, head and neck, liver or kidney cancer.

The V and J genes are TRBV11-2 and TRBJ2-7, with D hard to call. The CDR3 runs to 14 residues. The V end was cut by 1 base, the J end by 2 bases, with 9 bases between. Germline CDR1 is SGHAT and CDR2 is FQNNGV. CDR3 DNA sequence: TGTGCCAGCAGCTTAGTCGTAGGACCCTACGAGCAGTACTTC. Encoded protein: CASSLVVGPYEQYF.

The chain combines TRBV28 with TRBJ2-3, with D uncertain. Germline CDR1 reads MDHEN; CDR2 reads SYDVKM. Trimming cost V 7 bases and J 2 bases, with 13 bases left between them. The CDR3 is made up of 14 amino acids. CDR3: CASTPWDPTDTQYF. The CDR3 bases are TGTGCCAGCACCCCCTGGGATCCCACAGATACGCAGTATTTT.